Each of the 24 T cell receptor beta chains below was sequenced from the same sample in a study of cytomegalovirus exposure and HLA in healthy donors. The PCR used 60 Vbeta and 13 Jbeta primers. Libraries were prepared by immunoSEQ multiplex PCR; TCRdb keeps only in-frame clonotypes and omits some of them. The table has more than 80,000 clones, approximately 79% seen once; the top ten hold roughly 3.6%. Sequencing used PBMCs. The source is a man aged 55-75 years in good health and CMV-seronegative.

The CDR3 spells CASSLSGGPYNEQFF. DNA for the CDR3: TGTGCCAGCAGCTTAAGCGGGGGGCCTTACAATGAGCAGTTCTTC. The V call is TRBV7-8, the J call TRBJ2-1, with 9 bases fitting TRBD2. The CDR3 extends over 15 amino acids. V lost 2 bases, J lost 4 bases, and 3 bases stayed unmatched. CDR1 and CDR2 (germline): SGHVS, FQNEAQ. The full variable domain, in which reference TRBV7-8 and TRBJ2-1 provide the parts outside the CDR3, is GAGVSQSPRYKVAKRGQDVALRCDPISGHVSLFWYQQALGQGPEFLTYFQNEAQLDKSGLPSDRFFAERPEGSVSTLKIQRTQQEDSAVYLCASSLSGGPYNEQFFGPGTRLTVL.

The rearrangement uses TRBV6-1 and TRBJ1-4; D is possibly TRBD1 (6 bases). Looked up from germline, CDR1 is MNHNS and CDR2 is SASEGT. Deletions cut 8 bases from V and 5 bases from J, with 12 bases between. The CDR3 runs to 13 residues. This CDR3 reads CASLTDRNEKLFF. Written as DNA, the CDR3 is TGTGCCAGCCTTACGGACAGAAATGAAAAACTGTTTTTT.

This chain connects TRBV2 to TRBJ1-3; D possibly corresponds to TRBD1 (6 bases). Germline V gene data show CDR1 as SNHLY and CDR2 as FYNNEI. This CDR3 spans 18 amino acids. V gave up 6 bases and J gave up 4 bases, with 25 bases separating them. CDR3 sequence reads: CASREGHNRATRGNTIYF. CDR3 DNA sequence: TGTGCCAGCAGAGAGGGACACAACCGGGCCACCCGCGGAAACACCATATATTTT.

The rearrangement uses TRBV2 and TRBJ2-1; the match to TRBD2 covers 9 bases. Trimming cost V 6 bases and J 6 bases; bases outside gene matches: 6. The CDR3 contains 14 residues. Germline V gene sequence: CDR1 SNHLY, CDR2 FYNNEI. CDR3 residues: CASRELAGSNEQFF. In nucleotides, the CDR3 is TGTGCCAGCAGAGAACTAGCGGGCAGCAATGAGCAGTTCTTC.

This chain joins TRBV10-3 and TRBJ1-1; D remains ambiguous. Germline V gene sequence: CDR1 ENHRY, CDR2 SYGVKD. The CDR3 is 13 residues long. Trimming stripped 9 bases from V and 3 bases from J, with 14 bases between. The CDR3 nucleotides are TGTGCCATTAAGAGGATGGAGGACACTGAAGCTTTCTTT. Protein: CAIKRMEDTEAFF.

The chain recombines TRBV7-9 with TRBJ1-2, with D possibly matching TRBD1 (5 bases). Germline lookup yields CDR1 SEHNR and CDR2 FQNEAQ (reference sequence). The V gene lost 1 base and the J gene lost 6 bases, with 12 bases spanning the gap. The CDR3 is 14 amino acids. For the CDR3, the DNA is TGTGCCAGCAGCTTAGAGGGGCCTCCCAATGGCTACACCTTC. It translates to CASSLEGPPNGYTF.

This chain's CDR3 is CASSPWTGGNTEAFF. DNA of the CDR3: TGTGCCAGCAGTCCTTGGACAGGGGGGAACACTGAAGCTTTCTTT. This chain links TRBV28 with TRBJ1-1, with 10 bases that match TRBD1. CDR1 MDHEN and CDR2 SYDVKM come from the germline V gene. The CDR3 consists of 15 residues. Trimming cost V 5 bases and J 1 base; bases outside gene matches: 4.

The chain carries TRBV5-1 and TRBJ2-3; TRBD2 aligns across 15 bases. J lost 7 bases, V lost 4 bases, and 7 bases had no gene match. The CDR3 has 16 residues. Germline V gene data show CDR1 as SGHRS and CDR2 as YFSETQ. CDR3 residues: CASSPGTSGGMYTQYF. The CDR3 DNA reads TGCGCCAGCAGCCCTGGGACTAGCGGGGGGATGTATACGCAGTATTTT.

The chain combines TRBV2 with TRBJ2-3; the match to TRBD2 covers 8 bases. The length of the CDR3 is 17 residues. Germline lookup yields CDR1 SNHLY and CDR2 FYNNEI. V was clipped by 8 bases and J by 2 bases; unmatched bases: 15. The CDR3 sequence: CASRLAVTSGYTDTQYF. As DNA, the CDR3 is TGTGCCAGCCGCCTCGCAGTAACTAGCGGATACACAGATACGCAGTATTTT.

The rearrangement joins TRBV11-2 to TRBJ2-2, with 7 bases that match TRBD2. Germline CDR1 is SGHAT and CDR2 is FQNNGV. Trimming removed 4 bases from V and 4 bases from J; junction bases left unmatched: 6. The CDR3 spans 15 residues. The chain's CDR3 is CASSSPSGLTGELFF. CDR3 DNA sequence: TGTGCCAGCAGCTCCCCTAGCGGTCTCACCGGGGAGCTGTTTTTT.

This clone was seen a single time. The V call is TRBV25-1, the J call TRBJ1-1, with D tentatively TRBD1 (5 bases). Germline V gene sequence: CDR1 MGHDK, CDR2 SYGVNS. This CDR3 is built from 15 residues. Trimming cost V 1 base and J 0 bases, with 9 bases left between them. The CDR3 sequence is CASSESGWVNTEAFF. For the CDR3, the DNA is TGTGCCAGCAGTGAATCAGGGTGGGTGAACACTGAAGCTTTCTTT.

This chain links TRBV2 with TRBJ1-1, with TRBD1 as a possible D gene (5 bases). V lost 3 bases and J 1 base, leaving 15 bases between the germline ends. The CDR3 sequence is 16 residues long. Germline loops: CDR1 SNHLY, CDR2 FYNNEI. CDR3 in amino acids: CASSDLAGGRNTEAFF. CDR3 sequence (DNA): TGTGCCAGCAGTGACCTCGCGGGGGGTCGGAACACTGAAGCTTTCTTT.

The genes are TRBV7-3 and TRBJ2-1; D uncertain. Trimming removed 5 bases from V and 9 bases from J, with 11 bases in between. CDR3 length: 12 amino acids. Germline V gives CDR1 SGHTA, CDR2 FQGTGA. Written as DNA, the CDR3 is TGTGCCAGCAGCAATATTTTCGGTGAGCAGTTCTTC. It translates to CASSNIFGEQFF.

The chain combines TRBV6-1 with TRBJ1-4; 9 nucleotides match TRBD1. Germline V CDR1 and CDR2: MNHNS, SASEGT. The CDR3 totals 15 residues. The ends lost 3 bases at V and 7 bases at J; junction bases unmatched: 6. The CDR3 sequence: CASSDPGQGSEKLFF. CDR3 nucleotide sequence: TGTGCCAGCAGTGACCCGGGACAGGGCAGTGAAAAACTGTTTTTT.

This clone has a handful of counts. This chain connects TRBV7-2 to TRBJ2-1; possible D gene TRBD1, 6 bases. There are 15 residues in the CDR3. CDR1 is SGHTA, CDR2 FQGNSA, per germline. Trimming left V 3 bases short and J 7 bases short, with 16 bases between. The CDR3, as DNA: TGTGCCAGCAGCTTGAACAGGGTAGTTAAGAATGAGCAGTTCTTC. Its translation: CASSLNRVVKNEQFF.

The J gene is TRBJ2-3, the V gene TRBV6-5, with TRBD1 matching over 7 bases. V shed 6 bases, J shed 6 bases, and the junction held 9 bases outside the gene matches. Germline CDR1 and CDR2: MNHEY and SVGAGI. The CDR3 spans 14 residues. DNA for the CDR3: TGTGCCAGCAGAAGAGACAGGGTAGACGATACGCAGTATTTT. Its protein is CASRRDRVDDTQYF.

The J gene is TRBJ2-7, the V gene TRBV6-1; maybe TRBD2 (5 bases). Trimming stripped 5 bases from V and 6 bases from J, with 8 bases between. The CDR3 runs 11 residues. Germline V gene sequence: CDR1 MNHNS, CDR2 SASEGT. This chain's CDR3 is CASSYAGEQYF. The CDR3 DNA sequence: TGTGCCAGCAGTTACGCGGGCGAGCAGTACTTC.

The chain combines TRBV6-5 with TRBJ2-5; 9 bases align to TRBD2. The V gene's germline CDR1 is MNHEY and CDR2 SVGAGI. This CDR3 contains 15 residues. Losses at the gene ends were 4 bases for V and 2 bases for J; bases not matched to a gene: 5. CDR3 sequence: CASSSLAGAQETQYF. CDR3 nucleotide sequence: TGTGCCAGCAGTTCGTTAGCGGGGGCGCAAGAGACCCAGTACTTC.

In its sample, this clone was seen a few times. This chain links TRBV28 with TRBJ1-1; tentatively, D is TRBD1 (6 bases). The CDR3 is 13 amino acids. Germline CDR1 and CDR2: MDHEN and SYDVKM. V lost 5 bases, J lost 12 bases, and 19 bases lay in between. CDR3 sequence: CASSPGHGFWSFF. Written as DNA, the CDR3 is TGTGCCAGCAGTCCGGGACACGGGTTCTGGTCTTTCTTT.

This clone was seen a single time. The chain combines TRBV29-1 with TRBJ1-6; perhaps TRBD1 as D (5 bases). The length of the CDR3 is 13 residues. Germline-derived CDR1 and CDR2 are SQVTM and ANQGSEA. Trimming left V 4 bases short and J 7 bases short, with 11 bases between. The CDR3 here is CSVAQGRNSPLHF. For the CDR3, the DNA is TGCAGCGTTGCCCAGGGTCGAAATTCACCCCTCCACTTT.

This rearrangement joins TRBV9 to TRBJ2-1; 7 bases agree with TRBD1. Germline values: CDR1 SGDLS, CDR2 YYNGEE. The V and J ends lost 0 bases and 5 bases, in that order; junction bases with no gene match: 8. CDR3 size: 16 residues. CDR3 sequence: CASSVDPKGADNEQFF. CDR3 bases: TGTGCCAGCAGCGTAGACCCCAAGGGGGCAGACAATGAGCAGTTCTTC.

The CDR3 sequence: CASSSQGASYEQYF. The DNA for the CDR3 is TGTGCCAGCAGTTCCCAGGGGGCTTCCTACGAGCAGTACTTC. The chain combines TRBV28 with TRBJ2-7, with TRBD1 matching 8 bases. Germline V CDR1 and CDR2: MDHEN, SYDVKM. CDR3 size: 14 residues. V was clipped by 4 bases and J by 1 base; unmatched bases: 3.

V usage is TRBV4-2 and J usage is TRBJ2-1; 13 bases fit TRBD2. This CDR3 contains 16 residues. Germline V lookup: CDR1 LGHNA, CDR2 YNFKEQ. The trim removed 0 bases at V and 11 bases at J, leaving 7 bases unmatched. The CDR3 sequence is CASSQDQTSGGAQQFF. CDR3 sequence (DNA): TGTGCCAGCAGCCAAGATCAAACTAGCGGGGGGGCACAGCAGTTCTTC.

The chain combines TRBV5-6 with TRBJ2-3; D remains ambiguous. The CDR3 runs 12 residues. Per the germline V gene, CDR1 is SGHDT and CDR2 is YYEEEE. The V end lost 1 base, the J end lost 4 bases, and 4 bases lay between the germline ends. CDR3 residues: CASSLPADTQYF. CDR3 nucleotide sequence: TGTGCCAGCAGCTTGCCAGCAGATACGCAGTATTTT.